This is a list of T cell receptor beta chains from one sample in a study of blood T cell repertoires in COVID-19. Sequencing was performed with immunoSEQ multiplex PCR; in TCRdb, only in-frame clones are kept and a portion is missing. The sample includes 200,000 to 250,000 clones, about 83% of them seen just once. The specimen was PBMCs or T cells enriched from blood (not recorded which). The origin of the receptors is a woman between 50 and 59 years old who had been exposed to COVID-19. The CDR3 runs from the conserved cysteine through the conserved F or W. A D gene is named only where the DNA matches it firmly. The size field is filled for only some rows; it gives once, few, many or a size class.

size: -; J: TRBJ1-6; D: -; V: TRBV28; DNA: TGTGCCATCCCTGCCCAGGGTTCCTATAATTCACCCCTCCACTTT; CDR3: CAIPAQGSYNSPLHF
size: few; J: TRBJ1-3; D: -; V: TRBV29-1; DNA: TGCAGCGCTCGGGGGGCCGATGGAAACACCATATATTTT; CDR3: CSARGADGNTIYF
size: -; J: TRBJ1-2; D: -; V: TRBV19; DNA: TGTGCCAGTAGTATCGACCTCCGGGCTAACTATGGCTACACCTTC; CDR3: CASSIDLRANYGYTF
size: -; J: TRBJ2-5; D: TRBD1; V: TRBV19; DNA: TGTGCCAGTAGTATAGGGGGACAGGGCTGGGAGACCCAGTACTTC; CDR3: CASSIGGQGWETQYF
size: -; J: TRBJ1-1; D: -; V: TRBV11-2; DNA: TGTGCCAGCAGCCGGGTGAGGGACACTGAAGCTTTCTTT; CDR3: CASSRVRDTEAFF
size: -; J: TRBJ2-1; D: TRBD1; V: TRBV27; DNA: TGTGCCAGCAGTGTCGGACAGGGGGCCTACAATGAGCAGTTCTTC; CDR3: CASSVGQGAYNEQFF
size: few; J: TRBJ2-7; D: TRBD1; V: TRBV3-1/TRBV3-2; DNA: TGTGCCAGCAGCCAAGAAGCACGGGACAGATTCACCTACGAGCAGTACTTC; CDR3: CASSQEARDRFTYEQYF
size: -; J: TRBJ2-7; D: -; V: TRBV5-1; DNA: TGCGCCAGCAGGAAAGGCCTTACGGACACCTACGAGCAGTACTTC; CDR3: CASRKGLTDTYEQYF
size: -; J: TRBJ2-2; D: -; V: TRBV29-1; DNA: TGCAGCGCCCTCGTAGGGGCTGGCGGGGAGCTGTTTTTT; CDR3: CSALVGAGGELFF
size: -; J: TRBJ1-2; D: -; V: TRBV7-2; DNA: TGTGCCAGCAGCTTAGCAGCGAACTATGGCTACACCTTC; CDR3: CASSLAANYGYTF
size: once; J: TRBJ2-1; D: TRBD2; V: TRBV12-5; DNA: TGTGCTAGTGGCCTCTCTAGCGGGGGGGTTATATACAATGAGCAGTTCTTC; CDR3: CASGLSSGGVIYNEQFF
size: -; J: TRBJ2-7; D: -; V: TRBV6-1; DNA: TGTGCCAGCAGTGGACGCGGACTACCTAGCTCCTACGAGCAGTACTTC; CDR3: CASSGRGLPSSYEQYF
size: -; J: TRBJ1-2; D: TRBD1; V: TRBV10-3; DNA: TGTGCCATCAGTGAGAACAGGGGGAGAGGATTAAACTATGGCTACACCTTC; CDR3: CAISENRGRGLNYGYTF
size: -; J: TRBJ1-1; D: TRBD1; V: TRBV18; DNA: TGTGCCAGCTCCACGGGGACAGGGGCTGGCACTGAAGCTTTCTTT; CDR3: CASSTGTGAGTEAFF
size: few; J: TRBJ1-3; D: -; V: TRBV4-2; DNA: TGTGCCAGCAGCCAAGGACAGGCTGCAAGCTCTGGAAACACCATATATTTT; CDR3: CASSQGQAASSGNTIYF
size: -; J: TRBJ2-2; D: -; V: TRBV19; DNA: TGTGCCAGTAGTATTGGACTCGACACCGGGGAGCTGTTTTTT; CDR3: CASSIGLDTGELFF
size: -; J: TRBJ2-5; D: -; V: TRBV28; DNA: TGTGCCAGCAGTATGACCCCGAGCGACCAAGAGACCCAGTACTTC; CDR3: CASSMTPSDQETQYF
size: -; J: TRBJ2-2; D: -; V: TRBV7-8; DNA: TGTGCCAGCAGCTCACAGGGACAGCTGTTTTTT; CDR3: CASSSQGQLFF
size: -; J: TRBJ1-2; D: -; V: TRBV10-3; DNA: TGTGCCATCAGTGAGCAGATTACCGATGGCTACACCTTC; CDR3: CAISEQITDGYTF
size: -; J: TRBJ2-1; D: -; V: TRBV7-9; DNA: TGTGCCAGCAGCTCCACGGGGGCGGGGGACTACAATGAGCAGTTCTTC; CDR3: CASSSTGAGDYNEQFF
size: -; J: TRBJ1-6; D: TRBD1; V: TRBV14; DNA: TGTGCCAGCAGCCAAGCTTATGCCGGGACAGGGAATTCACCCCTCCACTTT; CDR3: CASSQAYAGTGNSPLHF
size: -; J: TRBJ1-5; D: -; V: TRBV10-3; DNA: TGTGCCATCAGTGAGGGGCGGGGGGAAGGACAGCCCCAGCATTTT; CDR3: CAISEGRGEGQPQHF
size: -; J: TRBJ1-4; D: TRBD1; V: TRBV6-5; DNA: TGTGCCAGCAGTACCCACCAGGGGGTGGAAAAACTGTTTTTT; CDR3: CASSTHQGVEKLFF
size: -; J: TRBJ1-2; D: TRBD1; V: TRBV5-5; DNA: TGTGCCAGCAGCTTGACAGGGGCCTATGGCTACACCTTC; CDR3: CASSLTGAYGYTF
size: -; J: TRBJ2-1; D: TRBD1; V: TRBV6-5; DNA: TGTGCCACCCGGGACAGGGTATTAGCCGAGCAGTTCTTC; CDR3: CATRDRVLAEQFF
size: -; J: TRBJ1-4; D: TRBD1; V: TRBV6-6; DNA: TGTGCCAGCAGCGATGGGGGTAGGGGGCATGAAAAACTGTTTTTT; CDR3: CASSDGGRGHEKLFF
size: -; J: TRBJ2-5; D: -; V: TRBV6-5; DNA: TGTGCCAGCAGGAGGACAGCCCTCCAAGAGACCCAGTACTTC; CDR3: CASRRTALQETQYF
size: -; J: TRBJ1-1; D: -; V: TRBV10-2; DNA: TGCGCCAGCAGGGTGGGGAGGGCAAACACTGAAGCTTTCTTT; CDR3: CASRVGRANTEAFF
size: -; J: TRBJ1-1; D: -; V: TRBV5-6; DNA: TGTGCCAGCAGCTTGGGTAGGGGACTTAATGAAGCTTTCTTT; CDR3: CASSLGRGLNEAFF
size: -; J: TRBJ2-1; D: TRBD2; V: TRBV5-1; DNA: TGCGCCAGCAGCTTGTCCGCGGGAGACAATGAGCAGTTCTTC; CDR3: CASSLSAGDNEQFF
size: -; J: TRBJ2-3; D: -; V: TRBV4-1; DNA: TGCGCCAGCAGCTTGGGGGGGCAGGTTACGCAGTATTTT; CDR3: CASSLGGQVTQYF
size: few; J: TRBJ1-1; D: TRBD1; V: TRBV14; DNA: TGTGCCAGCAGCCGGGACAGTTGGGGCACTGAAGCTTTCTTT; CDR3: CASSRDSWGTEAFF
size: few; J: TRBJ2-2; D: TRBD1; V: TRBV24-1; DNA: TGTGCCACCAGTGATTTACAGGGGAACGGGGAGCTGTTTTTT; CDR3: CATSDLQGNGELFF
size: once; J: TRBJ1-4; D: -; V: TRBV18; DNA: TGTGCCAGCTCACCGTCCGTCCGGGGAAAACTGTTTTTT; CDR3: CASSPSVRGKLFF